This T cell receptor (beta chain) was recorded in a study of T cells in localized non-small cell lung cancer. Overall study findings and caveats: Turning up in adjacent lung were a median roughly 62 of the top 100 tumor clones. Analysis by sequencing included only one tumor region, so heterogeneity remains possible. Among blood samples, higher T cell density accompanied longer overall survival. The study found T cell clonality highest in uninvolved adjacent lung, above tumor.

Assay used: immunoSEQ multiplex PCR; TCRdb lists only in-frame clones, some missing. This table has about 24,000 clones, approximately 88% appearing once. In the case of this clone: Its antigen is undetermined.

The sequence derives from a woman aged 40 to 75 with stage III lung adenocarcinoma. The material was peripheral blood mononuclear cells, obtained before any cancer treatment.

CDR3 residues: CAIRPSGGGRDEQYF. The CDR3 DNA is TGTGCCATCAGACCGAGCGGGGGGGGCAGGGACGAGCAGTACTTC. The chain is built from TRBV10-3 and TRBJ2-7; 10 bases line up with TRBD2. The germline V gene has CDR1 ENHRY and CDR2 SYGVKD. Trimming took 6 bases from V and 5 from J; bases not matched to a gene: 10. The CDR3 runs to 15 residues.